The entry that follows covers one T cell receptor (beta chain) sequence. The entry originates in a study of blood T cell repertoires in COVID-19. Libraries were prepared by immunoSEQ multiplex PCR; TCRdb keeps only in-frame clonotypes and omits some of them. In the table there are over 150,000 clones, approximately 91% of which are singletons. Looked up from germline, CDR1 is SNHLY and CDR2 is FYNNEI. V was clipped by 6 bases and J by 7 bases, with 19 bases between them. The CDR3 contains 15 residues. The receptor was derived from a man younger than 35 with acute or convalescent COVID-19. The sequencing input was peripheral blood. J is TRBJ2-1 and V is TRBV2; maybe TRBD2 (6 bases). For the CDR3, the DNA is TGTGCCAGCAGCATAGGACACTCCGCGGGGAATGAGCAGTTCTTC. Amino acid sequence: CASSIGHSAGNEQFF.